The 11 T cell receptor beta chains listed next were all sequenced from one sample in a study of CD8 T cells in ankylosing spondylitis. The study, taken as a whole, reports: There was a TCR beta motif, made of several highly homologous variants, that appeared characteristic of ankylosing spondylitis blood.

MiXCR, run by TCRdb on the 5' RACE reads, gives a single entry per CDR3 protein. The table shows 200,000 to 250,000 distinct CDR3 sequences, with around 16% occurring only once. Antigens of these TCRs are unknown. The source material was blood, either unsorted or a sorted T cell fraction (not recorded which). All receptors come from a male donor with ankylosing spondylitis.

The V and J genes are TRBV24-1 and TRBJ2-5; TRBD2 is a possible D gene (6 bases). The CDR3 runs to 15 residues. Trimming shortened V by 2 bases and J by 5 bases, and 14 bases separated the two germline ends. Germline V gene sequence: CDR1 KGHDR, CDR2 SFDVKD. DNA of the CDR3: TGTGCCACCAGTGATTCGGGACTCCTGTGGGAGACCCAGTACTTC. Its translation: CATSDSGLLWETQYF.

The table lists this clonotype with a few counts. The chain carries TRBV7-2 and TRBJ2-7; D unclear. Germline V lookup: CDR1 SGHTA, CDR2 FQGNSA. This CDR3 is built from 16 residues. The V gene lost 4 bases and the J gene lost 0 bases, with 16 bases spanning the gap. The CDR3 here is CASSSSGLGYSYEQYF. CDR3 DNA: TGTGCCAGCAGCTCGTCCGGTTTGGGATACTCCTACGAGCAGTACTTC.

V usage is TRBV5-5 and J usage is TRBJ2-1; D perhaps matches TRBD1 (6 bases). The germline V and J ends were trimmed by 4 bases and 2 bases, with 16 bases remaining between them. Germline V gives CDR1 SGHKS, CDR2 YYEKEE (reference sequence). The CDR3 runs to 16 residues. DNA of the CDR3: TGTGCCAGCAGCGCGTCTCTCGGGACACCCTACAATGAGCAGTTCTTC. It specifies CASSASLGTPYNEQFF. Combining the CDR3 with reference TRBV5-5 and TRBJ2-1 gives the whole variable domain DAGVTQSPTHLIKTRGQQVTLRCSPISGHKSVSWYQQVLGQGPQFIFQYYEKEERGRGNFPDRFSARQFPNYSSELNVNALLLGDSALYLCASSASLGTPYNEQFFGPGTRLTVL.

The rearrangement uses TRBV28 and TRBJ2-3, with D possibly TRBD1 on 5 matching bases. The germline V and J ends were trimmed by 5 bases and 2 bases, with 11 bases remaining between them. CDR1 is MDHEN and CDR2 is SYDVKM in the germline V gene. This CDR3 is 14 amino acids long. For the CDR3, the DNA is TGTGCCAGCAGTCACATAGGGGACACAGATACGCAGTATTTT. Its protein is CASSHIGDTDTQYF.

The V call is TRBV3-1, the J call TRBJ2-7; the match to TRBD1 covers 8 bases. V gave up 4 bases and J gave up 3 bases; unmatched junction bases: 11. CDR1 is LGHDT, CDR2 YNNKEL, per germline (reference sequence). The CDR3 spans 16 residues. Here the CDR3 reads CASSPIGQGLLYEQYF. In DNA form, the CDR3 reads TGTGCCAGCAGCCCCATTGGACAGGGCCTTCTCTACGAGCAGTACTTC.

CDR3 DNA: TGTGCCATCTGGCGGGGGGCTAGCACAGATACGCAGTATTTT. Translation gives CAIWRGASTDTQYF. The chain employs TRBV10-3 and TRBJ2-3, with 8 nucleotides matching TRBD2. The V gene's germline CDR1 is ENHRY and CDR2 SYGVKD. CDR3 length: 14 residues. J was trimmed by 0 bases and V by 8 bases; bases with no gene match: 4.

In this sample, this clonotype turned up a few times. The chain uses TRBV4-2 and TRBJ2-7; unclear D gene. Looked up from germline, CDR1 is LGHNA and CDR2 is YNFKEQ. CDR3 length equals 13 residues. Trimming took 5 bases from V and 4 from J, leaving 12 bases between them. The CDR3: CASSDRLLYEQYF. In DNA, the CDR3 is TGTGCCAGCAGCGACCGCCTACTTTACGAGCAGTACTTC.

There are a few counts of this clonotype. One junction end does not reproduce the germline sequence, and a read error may be involved. The chain links TRBV4-3 to TRBJ1-2; the D gene is possibly TRBD1 (5 bases). CDR1 is LGHNA and CDR2 is YSLEER in the germline V gene. CDR3 length: 15 residues. DNA for the CDR3: TGCGCCAGCAGCGAAGACAGAGGAACGGGCTATGGCTACACCTTC. It is translated as CASSEDRGTGYGYTF.

The J gene is TRBJ2-1, the V gene TRBV3-1; TRBD1 matches at 11 bases. There are 12 residues in the CDR3. V was clipped by 8 bases and J by 9 bases; unmatched bases: 3. Per the germline V gene, CDR1 is LGHDT and CDR2 is YNNKEL (reference sequence). The CDR3 is CASGQGAGEQFF. The CDR3 bases are TGTGCCAGCGGACAGGGGGCGGGTGAGCAGTTCTTC.

The chain joins TRBV3-1 to TRBJ2-3, with D possibly TRBD1 on 6 matching bases. Germline V gene sequence: CDR1 LGHDT, CDR2 YNNKEL (reference sequence). V was cut by 3 bases and J by 0 bases, with 16 bases left in between. CDR3 size: 17 residues. CDR3 in amino acids: CASSQRQDSSSTDTQYF. For the CDR3, the DNA is TGTGCCAGCAGCCAGAGACAGGACAGCTCTAGCACAGATACGCAGTATTTT.

This clonotype was detected ten times or more. The CDR3 nucleotides are TGTGCCAGCAGTCCGGGACTATCCTACGAGCAGTACTTC. Residues: CASSPGLSYEQYF. This chain joins TRBV9 and TRBJ2-7; 7 nucleotides match TRBD2. The CDR3 contains 13 residues. Germline CDR1 SGDLS, CDR2 YYNGEE. Unmatched junction bases numbered 3, after V lost 5 bases and J lost 1 base.